The entry below describes one T cell receptor (beta chain). The clone's antigen remains unknown. No clone much larger than this one lies a single base away; base qualities are absent. This sample was taken from a study of metastatic and nonmetastatic thyroid tumors (dated by TCRdb to the early 2020s). About the study as a whole: The researchers compared repertoires between peripheral blood samples and tumor or nodule tissue samples from patients with malignant or benign thyroid disease. Study-level results and caveats: TCR beta diversity was reported as significantly higher in malignant tumors than in benign nodules, in both blood and tumor samples.

No patient had received any treatment before thyroid surgery. Using T-cell receptor beta sequencing, the study looked back at clinical samples from patients collected from about 2011 to 2018. Libraries were constructed by PCR. The run used an Illumina HiSeq 4000. High-throughput sequencing was used to profile the TCR beta-chain CDR3 region of each patient. As for the authors' bioinformatics: CDR3 differences across clinicopathological groups were used to build a classifier for discriminating distant-metastatic papillary thyroid cancer patients. To measure repertoire diversity the researchers used the Shannon index, while the Morisita-Horn index served to gauge how similar the tumor and blood repertoires were. The public sequencing data were trimmed at Q25 with fastp and processed into clonotypes with MiXCR by TCRdb, which kept only in-frame beta chains. It is TCRdb's table, rather than the study itself, that gives the V and J calls and clone size. The sample records some 11,000 clones, approximately 21% of which are singletons. About 14% of the sample belongs to the ten largest clones.

From its cysteine to its phenylalanine, the CDR3 spans 15 amino acids. Only CDR3 DNA is held: 45 bases, read in frame from base 1. In the germline V gene, CDR1 corresponds to MNHEY and CDR2 to SVGAGI. V loses 2 bases of germline sequence and J loses 7 bases, and the interval between the two ends is 15 bases. Rearrangement joined TRBV6-5 to TRBJ2-1; D gene: possibly TRBD2, on 6 matching bases. The receptor's source is a female donor with papillary thyroid cancer or a benign thyroid nodule (not recorded which). Some clones in this sample may be carry-over from other donors' samples. Sequencing was performed on adjacent normal tissue. CDR3 region: CASSYKGQGGNEQFF. The sequence in DNA is TGTGCCAGCAGTTACAAAGGTCAGGGAGGTAATGAGCAGTTCTTC.